Following are 16 T cell receptor beta chains from one sample sequenced in a study of blood T cell repertoires in COVID-19. Here immunoSEQ multiplex PCR was the method, and the copy in TCRdb shows in-frame clones only, minus some. This sample carries roughly 200,000 clones, approximately 80% of them seen once, and the ten largest clones take roughly 9.4%. Sequencing was done on a sample of peripheral blood. The receptors derive from a woman aged 45-65 years with active or convalescent COVID-19.

The rearrangement links TRBV28 to TRBJ2-5; 7 positions agree with TRBD2. The germline V gene has CDR1 MDHEN and CDR2 SYDVKM. The CDR3 covers 15 residues. Trimming at V came to 4 bases and at J to 2 bases, leaving 7 bases not matched to a gene. The CDR3 is CASSYSSGGQETQYF. The CDR3 region has the DNA TGTGCCAGCAGTTATTCTAGCGGAGGGCAAGAGACCCAGTACTTC.

V gene TRBV7-8 combines with J gene TRBJ2-1; 9 bases map to TRBD2. The CDR3 runs 19 residues. Germline values: CDR1 SGHVS, CDR2 FQNEAQ. V lost 5 bases, J lost 7 bases, and 21 bases stayed unmatched. The CDR3: CASSPYPRGREGRWNEQFF. The CDR3 DNA sequence: TGTGCCAGCAGCCCGTATCCCCGGGGGCGGGAGGGCCGGTGGAATGAGCAGTTCTTC.

The chain joins TRBV19 to TRBJ2-2; TRBD1 is a possible D gene (6 bases). CDR3 length: 14 amino acids. The V gene's germline CDR1 is LNHDA and CDR2 SQIVND (reference sequence). With 8 bases removed from V and 1 base from J, the gap between germline ends came to 11 bases. CDR3 sequence (DNA): TGTGCCAGTCGTGAACAGGGGAACACCGGGGAGCTGTTTTTT. Its translation: CASREQGNTGELFF.

This chain joins TRBV7-2 and TRBJ1-1; D ambiguous. Trimming stripped 6 bases from V and 5 bases from J, with 13 bases between. The CDR3 extends over 13 amino acids. Germline lookup yields CDR1 SGHTA and CDR2 FQGNSA. The CDR3 loop reads CASSVGRQTEAFF. The CDR3 DNA reads TGTGCCAGCAGTGTCGGGAGGCAGACTGAAGCTTTCTTT.

For the CDR3, the DNA is TGTGCCAGTATCGGGGGGGCCACTGAAGCTTTCTTT. Residues: CASIGGATEAFF. V is TRBV19 and J is TRBJ1-1; perhaps TRBD1 as D (6 bases). The CDR3 has 12 residues. Germline V CDR1 and CDR2: LNHDA, SQIVND (reference sequence). V lost 7 bases to trimming and J lost 4 bases, with 10 bases between them.

This clone was picked up a small number of times. V usage is TRBV5-1 and J usage is TRBJ2-7; D unresolved. Germline V CDR1 and CDR2: SGHRS, YFSETQ. V lost 0 bases to trimming and J lost 0 bases, with 7 bases between them. This CDR3 contains 14 residues. CDR3 nucleotides: TGCGCCAGCAGCTTGGTTCACAGCTCCTACGAGCAGTACTTC. Translated, it gives CASSLVHSSYEQYF.

This clone appeared a few times. The rearrangement joins TRBV28 to TRBJ1-2, with a possible D match to TRBD1 (5 bases). The CDR3 is 19 residues long. CDR1 is MDHEN and CDR2 is SYDVKM in the germline V gene. V lost 5 bases and J lost 0, with 25 bases in between. In DNA form, the CDR3 reads TGTGCCAGCAGTCCCTTCGGGGGAGGGGCACGGTTAGCTAACTATGGCTACACCTTC. Encoded protein: CASSPFGGGARLANYGYTF.

V usage is TRBV4-2 and J usage is TRBJ1-1, with 8 bases matching TRBD1. The CDR3 covers 14 residues. From germline, CDR1 is LGHNA and CDR2 YNFKEQ. V shed 3 bases, J shed 10 bases, and the junction held 10 bases outside the gene matches. CDR3 in amino acids: CASSQAIQGVGAFF. The CDR3, as DNA: TGTGCCAGCAGCCAGGCTATACAGGGGGTAGGAGCTTTCTTT.

CDR3 in amino acids: CASSQDLKRGLNYGYTF. The CDR3 bases are TGCGCCAGCAGCCAAGATCTTAAGCGGGGGTTAAACTATGGCTACACCTTC. This rearrangement joins TRBV4-1 to TRBJ1-2; the D gene is possibly TRBD1 (5 bases). The germline V gene has CDR1 MGHRA and CDR2 YSYEKL. The CDR3 has 17 amino acids. V shed 0 bases and J shed 2 bases, with 16 bases lying between them.

As to this clone: Compared with germline, one end of the junction differs, possibly owing to a read error. The chain joins TRBV3-1 (or the pseudogene TRBV3-2) to TRBJ1-5; 8 positions match TRBD1. Germline V gives CDR1 LGHDT, CDR2 YNNKEL (reference sequence). The CDR3 has 17 residues. CDR3 sequence: CASSQQGAKGSYQPQHF. CDR3 sequence (DNA): TGTGCCAGCAGCCAACAGGGGGCGAAGGGTAGCTATCAGCCCCAGCATTTT.

This chain links TRBV6-5 with TRBJ2-1; D not resolved. The CDR3 spans 13 residues. Per the germline V gene, CDR1 is MNHEY and CDR2 is SVGAGI. The V end was cut by 2 bases, the J end by 5 bases, with 7 bases between. DNA of the CDR3: TGTGCCAGCAGTTACACTGCGCACAATGAGCAGTTCTTC. It translates to CASSYTAHNEQFF.

The rearrangement uses TRBV3-1 (or the pseudogene TRBV3-2) and TRBJ1-1, with D unresolved. This CDR3 has 15 amino acids. Germline V gene sequence: CDR1 LGHDT, CDR2 YNNKEL (reference sequence). V lost 4 bases, J lost 5 bases, and 17 bases lay in between. The CDR3 bases are TGTGCCAGCAGCCCCCGGGGTTCTGATGGTACTGAAGCTTTCTTT. Translated, it gives CASSPRGSDGTEAFF.

The V and J genes are TRBV28 and TRBJ2-7; 10 nucleotides agree with TRBD1. There are 14 residues in the CDR3. The V gene end was trimmed by 6 bases and the J gene end by 3 bases; junction bases not matched to a gene: 5. CDR1 is MDHEN and CDR2 is SYDVKM in the germline V gene. CDR3 bases: TGTGCCAGCAGGGAGACAGGGGGCGACTACGAGCAGTACTTC. It yields the protein CASRETGGDYEQYF. The full variable domain, rest sourced from reference TRBV28 and TRBJ2-7, is DVKVTQSSRYLVKRTGEKVFLECVQDMDHENMFWYRQDPGLGLRLIYFSYDVKMKEKGDIPEGYSVSREKKERFSLILESASTNQTSMYLCASRETGGDYEQYFGPGTRLTVT.

The chain uses TRBV2 and TRBJ1-3, with 8 positions matching TRBD1. The CDR3 is made up of 14 amino acids. Losses at the gene ends were 4 bases for V and 4 bases for J; bases not matched to a gene: 3. Germline assignment: CDR1 SNHLY and CDR2 FYNNEI. The CDR3 loop reads CASSGTGRGNTIYF. Here the CDR3 DNA reads TGTGCCAGCAGTGGGACAGGGAGAGGAAACACCATATATTTT.

The chain recombines TRBV30 with TRBJ1-4, with TRBD1 matching over 9 bases. This CDR3 is built from 15 residues. Germline values: CDR1 GTSNPN, CDR2 SVGIG (reference sequence). J lost 6 bases, V lost 2 bases, and 7 bases had no gene match. CDR3 protein: CAWSTTGTGYEKLFF. In nucleotides, the CDR3 is TGTGCCTGGAGTACCACCGGGACAGGGTATGAAAAACTGTTTTTT.

The chain carries TRBV7-3 and TRBJ2-1; 9 nucleotides line up with TRBD2. The trim removed 6 bases at V and 0 bases at J, leaving 3 bases unmatched. CDR3 length: 15 residues. Germline lookup yields CDR1 SGHTA and CDR2 FQGTGA. The CDR3 region has the DNA TGTGCCAGCAGTCAGACTAGCGGCTCCTACAATGAGCAGTTCTTC. Protein sequence: CASSQTSGSYNEQFF.